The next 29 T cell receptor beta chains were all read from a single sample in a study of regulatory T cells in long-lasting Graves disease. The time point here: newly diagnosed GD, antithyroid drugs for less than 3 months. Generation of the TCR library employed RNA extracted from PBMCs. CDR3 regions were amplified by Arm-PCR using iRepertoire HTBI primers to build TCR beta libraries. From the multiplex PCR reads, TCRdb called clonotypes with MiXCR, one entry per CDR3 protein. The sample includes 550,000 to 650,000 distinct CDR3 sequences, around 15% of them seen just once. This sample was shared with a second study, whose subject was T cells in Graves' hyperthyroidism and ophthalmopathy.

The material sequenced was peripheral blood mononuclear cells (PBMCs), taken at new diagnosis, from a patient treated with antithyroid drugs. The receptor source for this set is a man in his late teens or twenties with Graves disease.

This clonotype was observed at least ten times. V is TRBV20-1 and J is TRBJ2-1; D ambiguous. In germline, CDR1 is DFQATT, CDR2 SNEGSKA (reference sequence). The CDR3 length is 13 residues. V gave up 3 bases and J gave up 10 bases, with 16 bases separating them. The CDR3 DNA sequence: TGCAGTGCTAGCCGGCTGCCCTCGGCGGAGCAGTTCTTC. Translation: CSASRLPSAEQFF.

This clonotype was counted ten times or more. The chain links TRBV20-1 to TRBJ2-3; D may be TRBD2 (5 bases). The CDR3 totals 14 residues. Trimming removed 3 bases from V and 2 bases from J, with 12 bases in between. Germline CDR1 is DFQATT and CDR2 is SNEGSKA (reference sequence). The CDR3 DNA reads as TGCAGTGCTAGGCCTAGCTGGGCCACAGATACGCAGTATTTT. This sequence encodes CSARPSWATDTQYF.

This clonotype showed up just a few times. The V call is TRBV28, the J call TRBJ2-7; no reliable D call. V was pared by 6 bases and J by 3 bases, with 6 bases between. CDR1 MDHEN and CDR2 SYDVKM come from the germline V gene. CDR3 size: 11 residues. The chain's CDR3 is CASREVYEQYF. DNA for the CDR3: TGTGCCAGCAGAGAGGTCTACGAGCAGTACTTC.

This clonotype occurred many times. Here the CDR3 DNA reads TGTGCCAGCAGTTTAGCGCTAAGGGGGGGAAGCGCAGATACGCAGTATTTT. Amino acid sequence: CASSLALRGGSADTQYF. This chain links TRBV12-3 or TRBV12-4 with TRBJ2-3, with TRBD2 as a possible D gene (7 bases). The CDR3 length is 17 residues. The V end was cut by 0 bases, the J end by 4 bases, with 17 bases between.

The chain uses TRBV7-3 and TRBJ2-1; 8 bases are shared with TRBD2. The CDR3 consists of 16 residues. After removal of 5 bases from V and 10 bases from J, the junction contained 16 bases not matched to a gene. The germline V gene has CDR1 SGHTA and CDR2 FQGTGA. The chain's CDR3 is CASSPTRGSGIDEQFF. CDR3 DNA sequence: TGTGCCAGCAGCCCAACCCGGGGTAGCGGGATAGACGAGCAGTTCTTC.

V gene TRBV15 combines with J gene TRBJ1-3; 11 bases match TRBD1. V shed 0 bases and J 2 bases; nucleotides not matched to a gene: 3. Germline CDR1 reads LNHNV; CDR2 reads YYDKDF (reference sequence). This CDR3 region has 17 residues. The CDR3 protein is CATSRDLGQGAGNTIYF. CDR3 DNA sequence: TGTGCCACCAGCAGAGATCTGGGACAGGGGGCTGGAAACACCATATATTTT.

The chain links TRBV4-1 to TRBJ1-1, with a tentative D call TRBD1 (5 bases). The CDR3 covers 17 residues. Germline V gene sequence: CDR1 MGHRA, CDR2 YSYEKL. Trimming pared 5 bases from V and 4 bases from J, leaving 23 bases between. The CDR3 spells CASSTRDTRVLATEAFF. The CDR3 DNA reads TGCGCCAGCAGCACGCGAGATACCAGGGTTTTGGCCACTGAAGCTTTCTTT.

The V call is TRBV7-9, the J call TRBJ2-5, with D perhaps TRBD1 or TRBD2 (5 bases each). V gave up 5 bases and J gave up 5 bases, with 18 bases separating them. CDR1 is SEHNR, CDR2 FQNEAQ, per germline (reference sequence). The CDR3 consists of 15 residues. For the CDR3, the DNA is TGTGCCAGCAGCCCCGGGGCACTTCGTAGGGAGACCCAGTACTTC. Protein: CASSPGALRRETQYF.

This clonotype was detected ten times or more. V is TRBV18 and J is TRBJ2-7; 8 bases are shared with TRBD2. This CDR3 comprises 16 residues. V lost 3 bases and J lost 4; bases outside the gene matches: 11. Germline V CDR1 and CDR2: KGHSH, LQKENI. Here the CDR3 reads CASSPGWGAGDYEQYF. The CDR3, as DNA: TGTGCCAGCTCACCGGGTTGGGGAGCGGGAGATTACGAGCAGTACTTC.

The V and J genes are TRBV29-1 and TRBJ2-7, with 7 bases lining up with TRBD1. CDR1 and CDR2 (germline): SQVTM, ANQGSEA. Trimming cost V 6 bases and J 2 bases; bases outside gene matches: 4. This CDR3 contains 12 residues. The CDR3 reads CSVAGQAYEQYV. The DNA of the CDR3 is TGCAGCGTGGCAGGACAGGCCTACGAGCAGTACGTC.

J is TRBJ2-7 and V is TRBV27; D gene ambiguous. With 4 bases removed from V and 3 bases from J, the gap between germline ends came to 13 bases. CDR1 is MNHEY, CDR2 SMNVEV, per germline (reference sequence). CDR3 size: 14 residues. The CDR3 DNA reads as TGTGCCAGCAGTTCCCACACAGAGAACTACGAGCAGTACTTC. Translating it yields CASSSHTENYEQYF.

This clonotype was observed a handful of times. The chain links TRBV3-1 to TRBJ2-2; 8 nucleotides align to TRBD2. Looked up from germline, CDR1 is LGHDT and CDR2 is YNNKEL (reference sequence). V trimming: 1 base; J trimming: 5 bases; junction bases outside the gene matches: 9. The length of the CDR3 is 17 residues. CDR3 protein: CASSQARAGVGTGELFF. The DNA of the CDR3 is TGTGCCAGCAGCCAAGCCCGAGCGGGAGTAGGTACCGGGGAGCTGTTTTTT.

As DNA, the CDR3 is TGTGCCAGCAGTGGAGAGGAAACAGGCCTAACTTCCTACGAGCAGTACTTC. Translating gives CASSGEETGLTSYEQYF. The rearrangement uses TRBV25-1 and TRBJ2-7; D possibly corresponds to TRBD1 (5 bases). Trimming removed 4 bases from V and 1 base from J, with 20 bases in between. The CDR3 runs to 17 residues. Germline V gives CDR1 MGHDK, CDR2 SYGVNS.

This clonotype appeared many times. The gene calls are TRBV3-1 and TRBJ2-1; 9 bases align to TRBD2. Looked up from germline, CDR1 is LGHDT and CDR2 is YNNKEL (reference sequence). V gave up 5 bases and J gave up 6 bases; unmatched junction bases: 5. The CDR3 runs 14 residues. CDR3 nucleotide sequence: TGTGCCAGCAGCTCAACTAGCGGGCTCAATGAGCAGTTCTTC. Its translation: CASSSTSGLNEQFF.

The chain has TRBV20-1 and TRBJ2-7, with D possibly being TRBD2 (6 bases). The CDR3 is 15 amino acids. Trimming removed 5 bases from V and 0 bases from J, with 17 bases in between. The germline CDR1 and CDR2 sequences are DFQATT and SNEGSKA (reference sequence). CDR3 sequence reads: CSAYRDSVNSYEQYF. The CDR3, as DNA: TGCAGTGCTTACCGGGACTCAGTAAACTCCTACGAGCAGTACTTC.

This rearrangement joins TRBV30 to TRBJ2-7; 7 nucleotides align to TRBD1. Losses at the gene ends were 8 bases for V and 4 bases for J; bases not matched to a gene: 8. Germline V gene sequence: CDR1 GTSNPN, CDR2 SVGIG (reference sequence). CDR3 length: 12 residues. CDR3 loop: CALLRDRYEQYF. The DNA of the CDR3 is TGTGCCCTTTTACGGGACAGATACGAGCAGTACTTC.

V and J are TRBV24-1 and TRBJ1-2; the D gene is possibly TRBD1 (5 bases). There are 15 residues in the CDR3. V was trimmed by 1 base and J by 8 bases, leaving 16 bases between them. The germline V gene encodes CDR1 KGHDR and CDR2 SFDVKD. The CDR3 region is CATSDFEGSRGGYTF. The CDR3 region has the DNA TGTGCCACCAGTGATTTTGAGGGGAGTCGGGGAGGCTACACCTTC.

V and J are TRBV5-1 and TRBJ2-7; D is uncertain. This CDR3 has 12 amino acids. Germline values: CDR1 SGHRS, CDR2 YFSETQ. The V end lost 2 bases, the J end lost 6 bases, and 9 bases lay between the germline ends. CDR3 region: CASSFTASEQYF. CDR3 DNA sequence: TGCGCCAGCAGCTTCACGGCCTCCGAGCAGTACTTC.

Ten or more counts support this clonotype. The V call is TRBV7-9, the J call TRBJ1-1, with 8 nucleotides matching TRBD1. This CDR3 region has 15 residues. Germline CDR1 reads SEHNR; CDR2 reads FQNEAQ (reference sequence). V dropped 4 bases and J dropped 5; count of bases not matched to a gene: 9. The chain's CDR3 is CASSSRQGRTTEAFF. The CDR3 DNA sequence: TGTGCCAGCAGCTCCAGACAGGGGAGGACGACTGAAGCTTTCTTT. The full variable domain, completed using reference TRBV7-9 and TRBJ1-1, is DTGVSQNPRHKITKRGQNVTFRCDPISEHNRLYWYRQTLGQGPEFLTYFQNEAQLEKSRLLSDRFSAERPKGSFSTLEIQRTEQGDSAMYLCASSSRQGRTTEAFFGQGTRLTVV.

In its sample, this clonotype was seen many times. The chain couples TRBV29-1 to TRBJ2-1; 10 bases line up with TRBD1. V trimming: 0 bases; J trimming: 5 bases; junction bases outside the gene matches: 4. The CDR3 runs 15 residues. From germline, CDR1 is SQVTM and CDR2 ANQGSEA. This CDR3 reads CSVEETGGAHNEQFF. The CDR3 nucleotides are TGCAGCGTTGAAGAGACAGGGGGCGCCCACAATGAGCAGTTCTTC.

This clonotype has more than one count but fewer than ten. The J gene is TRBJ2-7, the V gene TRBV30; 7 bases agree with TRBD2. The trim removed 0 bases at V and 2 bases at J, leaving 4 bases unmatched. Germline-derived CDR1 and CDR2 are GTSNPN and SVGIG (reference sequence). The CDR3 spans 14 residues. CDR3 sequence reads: CAWSVGGGTYEQYF. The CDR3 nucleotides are TGTGCCTGGAGTGTGGGGGGGGGGACCTACGAGCAGTACTTC.

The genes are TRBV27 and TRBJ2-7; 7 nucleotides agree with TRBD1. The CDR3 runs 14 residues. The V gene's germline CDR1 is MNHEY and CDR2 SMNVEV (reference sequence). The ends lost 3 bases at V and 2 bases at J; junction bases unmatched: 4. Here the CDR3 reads CASSFFQGAYEQYF. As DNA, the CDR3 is TGTGCCAGCAGTTTTTTCCAGGGGGCCTACGAGCAGTACTTC.

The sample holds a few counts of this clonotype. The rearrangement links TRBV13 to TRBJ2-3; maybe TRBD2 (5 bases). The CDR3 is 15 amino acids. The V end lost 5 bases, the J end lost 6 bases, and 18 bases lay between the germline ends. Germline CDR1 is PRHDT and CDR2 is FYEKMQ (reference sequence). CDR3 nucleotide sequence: TGTGCCAGCAGCCCCTCAACTAGGGCGTCGGATACGCAGTATTTT. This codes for CASSPSTRASDTQYF.

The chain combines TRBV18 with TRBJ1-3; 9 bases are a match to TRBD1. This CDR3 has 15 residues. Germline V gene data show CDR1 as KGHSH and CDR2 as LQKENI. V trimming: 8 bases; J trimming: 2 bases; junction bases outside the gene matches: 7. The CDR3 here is CASHARDRAGNTIYF. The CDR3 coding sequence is TGTGCCAGCCATGCCCGGGACAGGGCTGGAAACACCATATATTTT. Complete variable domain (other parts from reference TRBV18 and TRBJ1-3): NAGVMQNPRHLVRRRGQEARLRCSPMKGHSHVYWYRQLPEEGLKFMVYLQKENIIDESGMPKERFSAEFPKEGPSILRIQQVVRGDSAAYFCASHARDRAGNTIYFGEGSWLTVV.

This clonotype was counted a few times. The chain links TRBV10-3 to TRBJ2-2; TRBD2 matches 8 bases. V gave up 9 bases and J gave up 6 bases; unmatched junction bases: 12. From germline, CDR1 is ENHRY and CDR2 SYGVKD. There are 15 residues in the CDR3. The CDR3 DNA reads TGTGCCATATCTGGTGGGACTAGAGGTCCCGGGGAGCTGTTTTTT. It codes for CAISGGTRGPGELFF.

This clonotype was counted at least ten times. DNA of the CDR3: TGTGCCAGTAGTATGCCGGCAGGGGCGGGTGAAGCTTTCTTT. This gives the protein CASSMPAGAGEAFF. This chain joins TRBV19 and TRBJ1-1; possible D gene TRBD1, 6 bases. Deletions cut 3 bases from V and 7 bases from J, with 15 bases between. In germline, CDR1 is LNHDA, CDR2 SQIVND (reference sequence). CDR3 size: 14 residues.

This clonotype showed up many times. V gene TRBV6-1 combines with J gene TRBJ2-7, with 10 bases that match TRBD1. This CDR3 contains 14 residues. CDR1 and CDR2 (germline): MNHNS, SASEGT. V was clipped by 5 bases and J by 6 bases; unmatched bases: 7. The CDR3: CASSRRDRGGEQYF. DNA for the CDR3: TGTGCCAGCAGTCGCCGGGACAGGGGTGGCGAGCAGTACTTC.

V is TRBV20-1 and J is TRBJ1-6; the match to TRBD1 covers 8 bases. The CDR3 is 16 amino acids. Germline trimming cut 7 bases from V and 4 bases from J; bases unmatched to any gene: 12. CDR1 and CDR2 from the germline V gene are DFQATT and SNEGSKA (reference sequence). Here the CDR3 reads CSVAGQETGYNSPLHF. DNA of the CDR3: TGCAGTGTAGCGGGACAGGAGACGGGTTATAATTCACCCCTCCACTTT.

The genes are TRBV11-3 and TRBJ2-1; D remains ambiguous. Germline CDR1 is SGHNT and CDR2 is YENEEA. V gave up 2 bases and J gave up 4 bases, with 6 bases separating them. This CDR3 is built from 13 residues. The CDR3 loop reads CASSLMGYNEQFF. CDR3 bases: TGTGCCAGCAGCTTAATGGGGTACAATGAGCAGTTCTTC.